The 9 T cell receptor beta chains in this list originate from one sample, sequenced in a study of cytomegalovirus exposure and HLA in healthy donors. The PCR ran on 60 Vbeta and 13 Jbeta primers. Produced via immunoSEQ multiplex PCR; TCRdb's table is partial and in-frame only. The sample yields fewer than 110,000 clones, roughly 76% seen once. The sequencing input was PBMCs. These receptors all come from a young man in good health and CMV-seronegative.

This clone was observed a single time. The chain combines TRBV19 with TRBJ2-1; maybe TRBD2 (5 bases). With 5 bases removed from V and 6 bases from J, the gap between germline ends came to 14 bases. The CDR3 sequence is 14 residues long. Germline V gives CDR1 LNHDA, CDR2 SQIVND (reference sequence). The CDR3 DNA reads as TGTGCCAGTAGTCCCCTGATCGAGGGCAATGAGCAGTTCTTC. This gives the protein CASSPLIEGNEQFF.

The V gene is TRBV29-1, the J gene TRBJ2-5, with 11 bases that match TRBD1. Trimming took 7 bases from V and 2 from J; bases not matched to a gene: 3. The germline gives CDR1 SQVTM, CDR2 ANQGSEA. The CDR3 length is 13 residues. In DNA, the CDR3 is TGCAGCGCCCGGGACAGGGGGCAAGAGACCCAGTACTTC. Residues: CSARDRGQETQYF.

The chain couples TRBV6-1 to TRBJ2-5, with 11 bases identical to TRBD2. Germline loops: CDR1 MNHNS, CDR2 SASEGT. The V and J ends lost 6 bases and 1 base, in that order; junction bases with no gene match: 4. CDR3 length: 15 amino acids. CDR3 sequence: CASRLAGATQETQYF. In DNA, the CDR3 is TGTGCCAGCAGACTAGCGGGGGCGACCCAAGAGACCCAGTACTTC.

Notes on this clone: It is unclear where the CDR3 begins or ends on the DNA, so no DNA is shown, and the CDR3 is as TCRdb lists it. This chain links TRBV27 with TRBJ2-7; TRBD1 was called by the table and not checked on the DNA. Germline CDR1 MNHEY, CDR2 SMNVEV (reference sequence). Both ends counted, the CDR3 spans 16 residues. This CDR3 reads CASSSSTQGWSYEQYF.

CDR3 loop: CTSARTGGRWAKNIQYF. CDR3 DNA: TGCACCAGTGCAAGGACAGGGGGTCGTTGGGCCAAAAACATTCAGTACTTC. V is TRBV1 and J is TRBJ2-4; the table's D call of TRBD1 was not tested on the DNA. TRBV1 is noted as a pseudogene. The CDR3 loop spans 17 amino acids.

The rearrangement uses TRBV10-3 and TRBJ1-1; D not resolved. CDR3 length equals 13 residues. Trimming left V 6 bases short and J 3 bases short, with 11 bases between. Germline loops: CDR1 ENHRY, CDR2 SYGVKD. CDR3 bases: TGTGCCATCAGAGTTCAGGACTACACTGAAGCTTTCTTT. Its translation: CAIRVQDYTEAFF.

The J gene is TRBJ1-2, the V gene TRBV4-3; tentative D call: TRBD1 (5 bases). Germline V gene lookup returns CDR1 LGHNA and CDR2 YSLEER. V was shortened by 0 bases and J by 1 base, with 9 bases between the two germline ends. The CDR3 has 15 amino acids. This chain's CDR3 is CASSQETASNYGYTF. CDR3 in DNA: TGCGCCAGCAGCCAAGAGACAGCCAGTAACTATGGCTACACCTTC.

The rearrangement joins TRBV5-1 to TRBJ2-2, with a possible D match to TRBD2 (6 bases). The germline CDR1 and CDR2 sequences are SGHRS and YFSETQ. The V gene lost 0 bases and the J gene lost 6 bases, with 12 bases spanning the gap. This CDR3 has 15 residues. The CDR3 loop is CASSLEGRMAGELFF. The CDR3, as DNA: TGCGCCAGCAGCTTGGAGGGGAGGATGGCCGGGGAGCTGTTTTTT.

The rearrangement joins TRBV18 to TRBJ1-6; 7 bases agree with TRBD1. The CDR3 has 17 residues. In germline, CDR1 is KGHSH, CDR2 LQKENI. V was pared by 4 bases and J by 3 bases, with 9 bases of the junction left unmatched. The CDR3 protein is CASSQDPDRFYNSPLHF. The CDR3 DNA follows: TGTGCCAGCTCACAGGACCCGGACAGGTTCTATAATTCACCCCTCCACTTT.